The next 18 T cell receptor beta chains were all read from a single sample in a study of blood T cell repertoires in COVID-19. Sequencing used immunoSEQ multiplex PCR; TCRdb keeps in-frame clones, though not all of them. The sample shows hundreds of thousands of clones, more than 70% of them seen only once. The sample consisted of PBMCs or T cells enriched from blood (not recorded which). These receptors were obtained from a woman aged 55-69 years in a cohort exposed to, infected with or recovered from COVID-19 (not recorded which).

The chain is built from TRBV30 and TRBJ2-3; TRBD2 is a possible D gene (6 bases). The CDR3 has 15 residues. V was shortened by 0 bases and J by 13 bases, with 23 bases between the two germline ends. The germline gives CDR1 GTSNPN, CDR2 SVGIG (reference sequence). CDR3 in amino acids: CAWSVRGLQAMGKYF. CDR3 DNA: TGTGCCTGGAGTGTCCGGGGACTCCAAGCAATGGGGAAGTATTTT.

The chain carries TRBV18 and TRBJ2-3; D remains unclear. The germline gives CDR1 KGHSH, CDR2 LQKENI. The CDR3 has 16 residues. The V gene lost 0 bases and the J gene lost 2 bases, with 12 bases spanning the gap. The CDR3 DNA reads TGTGCCAGCTCACCACCGGGTCGGGTTATCACAGATACGCAGTATTTT. Protein product: CASSPPGRVITDTQYF.

The chain is built from TRBV9 and TRBJ1-6; 7 nucleotides match TRBD1. Germline lookup yields CDR1 SGDLS and CDR2 YYNGEE. J lost 9 bases, V lost 3 bases, and 9 bases had no gene match. The CDR3 has 15 residues. The CDR3 region has the DNA TGTGCCAGCAGCGAAAACAGGGGATTCAGTTCACCCCTCCACTTT. Its protein is CASSENRGFSSPLHF.

The genes are TRBV24-1 and TRBJ1-5, with TRBD1 as a possible D gene (5 bases). V shed 2 bases and J shed 3 bases, with 10 bases lying between them. The germline gives CDR1 KGHDR, CDR2 SFDVKD. This CDR3 is built from 15 residues. DNA for the CDR3: TGTGCCACCAGTGATTCCAGACAGCTCAATCAGCCCCAGCATTTT. Translated: CATSDSRQLNQPQHF.

The rearrangement uses TRBV2 and TRBJ1-6; D remains unclear. CDR1 is SNHLY and CDR2 is FYNNEI in the germline V gene. V lost 7 bases, J lost 9 bases, and 7 bases lay in between. The length of the CDR3 is 11 residues. The CDR3 reads CASTLGSPLHF. CDR3 DNA sequence: TGTGCCAGCACCCTCGGTTCACCCCTCCACTTT. The full variable domain, its missing parts supplied by reference TRBV2 and TRBJ1-6, is EPEVTQTPSHQVTQMGQEVILRCVPISNHLYFYWYRQILGQKVEFLVSFYNNEISEKSEIFDDQFSVERPDGSNFTLKIRSTKLEDSAMYFCASTLGSPLHFGNGTRLTVT.

CDR3 sequence reads: CSVVLVSQGHDEQYF. The CDR3 nucleotides read TGCAGCGTCGTCCTCGTGAGTCAGGGGCACGACGAGCAGTACTTC. This chain uses TRBV29-1 with TRBJ2-7, with D perhaps matching TRBD1 (6 bases). The CDR3 has 15 amino acids. The germline V and J ends were trimmed by 6 bases and 5 bases, with 23 bases remaining between them. CDR1 and CDR2 (germline): SQVTM, ANQGSEA.

V is TRBV7-3 and J is TRBJ2-3, with no clear D. The V end was cut by 5 bases, the J end by 4 bases, with 10 bases between. CDR1 is SGHTA, CDR2 FQGTGA, per germline. The CDR3 totals 13 residues. As DNA, the CDR3 is TGTGCCAGCAGCCCCGCCGAGGCAGATACGCAGTATTTT. This sequence encodes CASSPAEADTQYF.

The genes are TRBV2 and TRBJ2-7; D not certain. The V end was cut by 6 bases, the J end by 7 bases, with 13 bases between. The CDR3 extends over 12 amino acids. CDR1 is SNHLY, CDR2 FYNNEI, per germline. The CDR3 reads CASRSPGWEQYF. The CDR3 region has the DNA TGTGCCAGCAGATCTCCGGGTTGGGAGCAGTACTTC. Full variable domain (missing parts from reference TRBV2 and TRBJ2-7): EPEVTQTPSHQVTQMGQEVILRCVPISNHLYFYWYRQILGQKVEFLVSFYNNEISEKSEIFDDQFSVERPDGSNFTLKIRSTKLEDSAMYFCASRSPGWEQYFGPGTRLTVT.

The genes are TRBV27 and TRBJ2-7; 7 bases fit TRBD1. CDR3 length: 16 amino acids. V lost 5 bases and J lost 1; bases outside the gene matches: 11. Germline-derived CDR1 and CDR2 are MNHEY and SMNVEV (reference sequence). CDR3 nucleotides: TGTGCCAGCAGTCCCTCGGACAGGTTCTTGTCCTACGAGCAGTACTTC. It yields the protein CASSPSDRFLSYEQYF.

This chain joins TRBV15 and TRBJ2-1; the match to TRBD2 covers 8 bases. Germline assignment: CDR1 LNHNV and CDR2 YYDKDF (reference sequence). V shed 3 bases and J 1 base; nucleotides not matched to a gene: 11. The CDR3 is made up of 18 amino acids. The CDR3 loop reads CATSRRPPSGRSYNEQFF. The CDR3 DNA reads as TGTGCCACCAGCAGGAGGCCCCCGAGCGGGAGATCCTACAATGAGCAGTTCTTC.

This sequence joins TRBV6-5 and TRBJ2-7; perhaps TRBD1 as D (6 bases). The CDR3 is 15 residues long. Germline-derived CDR1 and CDR2 are MNHEY and SVGAGI. V dropped 5 bases and J dropped 2 bases, with 16 bases sitting between them. The CDR3 loop reads CASSPRTAATYEQYF. The CDR3 DNA follows: TGTGCCAGCAGTCCACGGACAGCGGCAACCTACGAGCAGTACTTC.

This chain links TRBV6-4 with TRBJ2-1, with 7 positions matching TRBD1. V lost 5 bases and J lost 4; bases outside the gene matches: 8. This CDR3 has 15 amino acids. Germline V lookup: CDR1 MRHNA, CDR2 SNTAGT. The DNA for the CDR3 is TGTGCCAGCAGTCGTCGACAGGGCCTTTACAATGAGCAGTTCTTC. Amino acid sequence: CASSRRQGLYNEQFF.

V and J are TRBV28 and TRBJ2-5; 7 positions agree with TRBD2. The V gene end was trimmed by 5 bases and the J gene end by 1 base; junction bases not matched to a gene: 10. The germline V gene has CDR1 MDHEN and CDR2 SYDVKM. CDR3 length: 16 residues. CDR3 in DNA: TGTGCCAGCAGTGGGGGAACTAGCGCCGCCCAAGAGACCCAGTACTTC. Encoded protein: CASSGGTSAAQETQYF.

The DNA of the CDR3 is TGTGCCAGTTCGTGGGGGCAGGGTGGTACAGATACGCAGTATTTT. This encodes CASSWGQGGTDTQYF. V and J are TRBV9 and TRBJ2-3; D perhaps matches TRBD1 (6 bases). Germline V gene lookup returns CDR1 SGDLS and CDR2 YYNGEE. This CDR3 is 15 amino acids long. V was clipped by 8 bases and J by 3 bases, with 19 bases between them.

This rearrangement joins TRBV6-2 or TRBV6-3 to TRBJ2-1; D perhaps matches TRBD2 (5 bases). The germline CDR1 and CDR2 sequences are MNHEY and SVGEGT. Between the trimmed V and J ends, which lost 7 bases and 0 bases, there was a span of 16 bases. The CDR3 loop spans 16 amino acids. CDR3 protein: CASTPLEGSSYNEQFF. For the CDR3, the DNA is TGTGCCAGCACCCCACTCGAGGGAAGCTCCTACAATGAGCAGTTCTTC.

The V call is TRBV5-5, the J call TRBJ2-1; 7 nucleotides line up with TRBD1. This CDR3 comprises 13 residues. V was clipped by 4 bases and J by 4 bases; unmatched bases: 2. Germline V CDR1 and CDR2: SGHKS, YYEKEE (reference sequence). The CDR3 spells CASSVDRYNEQFF. The DNA for the CDR3 is TGTGCCAGCAGCGTGGACAGGTACAATGAGCAGTTCTTC.

The chain is built from TRBV7-2 and TRBJ1-2; D is possibly TRBD1 (6 bases). Trimming took 4 bases from V and 6 from J, leaving 12 bases between them. The germline gives CDR1 SGHTA, CDR2 FQGNSA. CDR3 size: 13 residues. The CDR3 DNA sequence: TGTGCCAGCAGCTCGCAGGGGTGGGATGGCTACACCTTC. Translating gives CASSSQGWDGYTF.

The chain couples TRBV5-4 to TRBJ2-5, with TRBD1 matching 9 bases. The length of the CDR3 is 13 residues. The V gene end was trimmed by 4 bases and the J gene end by 5 bases; junction bases not matched to a gene: 3. The germline CDR1 and CDR2 sequences are SGHNT and YYREEE (reference sequence). The CDR3 nucleotides read TGTGCCAGCAGCCTGGACAGGGGCGAGACCCAGTACTTC. Its protein is CASSLDRGETQYF.